This T cell receptor beta chain is drawn from a study of CD8 T cells in ankylosing spondylitis. This clonotype was seen many times. Its matching antigen is unknown. Molecular-barcoded quantitative 5'-RACE produced these TCR beta libraries. TCRdb fed the 5' RACE reads into MiXCR, producing one record per CDR3 protein. The table lists around 330,000 distinct CDR3 sequences, more than 9% of them singletons. CDR3 length: 13 amino acids. The V gene end was trimmed by 3 bases and the J gene end by 5 bases; junction bases not matched to a gene: 4. The V gene's germline CDR1 is SQVTM and CDR2 ANQGSEA. Study-wide points: The authors reported significant enrichment of disease-linked clones in matched ankylosing spondylitis synovial fluid. One TCR beta motif, made up of roughly eight highly homologous variants, appeared characteristic of ankylosing spondylitis blood.

The TCR comes from a female donor with ankylosing spondylitis or in good health (not recorded which). V usage is TRBV29-1 and J usage is TRBJ2-3, with TRBD1 matching 8 bases. Sequenced sample: blood, either unsorted or a sorted T cell fraction (not recorded which). CDR3 nucleotide sequence: TGCAGCGTTGACAGGGGGCGCATAGATACGCAGTATTTT. Its translation: CSVDRGRIDTQYF.